This entry lists 11 T cell receptor beta chains sequenced from one sample in a study of blood T cell repertoires in COVID-19. Libraries were prepared by immunoSEQ multiplex PCR; TCRdb keeps only in-frame clonotypes and omits some of them. Among 150,000 to 170,000 clones, roughly 84% were seen once, and the ten largest hold 9% to 14%. Sequenced: peripheral blood. The receptors were sampled from a woman aged 60-75 years with COVID-19, enrolled during active disease.

The sample holds many counts of this clone. The chain couples TRBV6-1 to TRBJ1-1; a weak D match, TRBD1 (5 bases). Between the trimmed V and J ends, which lost 2 bases and 6 bases, there was a span of 13 bases. Germline V gene data show CDR1 as MNHNS and CDR2 as SASEGT. The CDR3 sequence is 14 residues long. The chain's CDR3 is CASSELGGRAEAFF. The CDR3, as DNA: TGTGCCAGCAGTGAATTGGGGGGGAGGGCTGAAGCTTTCTTT.

This chain uses TRBV7-2 with TRBJ2-1, with TRBD2 identical over 10 bases. The CDR3 totals 14 residues. The V segment lost 6 bases and the J segment 6 bases; nucleotides outside the gene matches: 5. CDR1 and CDR2 from the germline V gene are SGHTA and FQGNSA. The CDR3, as DNA: TGTGCCAGCAGTCGGACTAGCGGTTTCAATGAGCAGTTCTTC. Protein: CASSRTSGFNEQFF. The complete variable domain, with remaining parts taken from reference TRBV7-2 and TRBJ2-1, reads GAGVSQSPSNKVTEKGKDVELRCDPISGHTALYWYRQSLGQGLEFLIYFQGNSAPDKSGLPSDRFSAERTGGSVSTLTIQRTQQEDSAVYLCASSRTSGFNEQFFGPGTRLTVL.

The rearrangement uses TRBV12-3 or TRBV12-4 and TRBJ2-2, with D possibly being TRBD1 (5 bases). Trimming took off 6 bases at V and 8 bases at J, with 13 bases between the two ends. The CDR3 covers 13 residues. CDR3 DNA: TGTGCCAGCAGCCCCAGGGTCAGAGGGGAGCTGTTTTTT. Its protein is CASSPRVRGELFF.

Only a few counts were recorded for this clone. The rearrangement uses TRBV5-1 and TRBJ1-4, with 10 bases that match TRBD1. J lost 6 bases, V lost 4 bases, and 12 bases had no gene match. Per germline, CDR1 SGHRS and CDR2 YFSETQ. The length of the CDR3 is 17 residues. The CDR3 sequence: CASSPGTGAWGDEKLFF. The CDR3 DNA reads as TGCGCCAGCAGCCCGGGGACAGGGGCCTGGGGAGATGAAAAACTGTTTTTT. Variable domain in full (rest from reference TRBV5-1 and TRBJ1-4): KAGVTQTPRYLIKTRGQQVTLSCSPISGHRSVSWYQQTPGQGLQFLFEYFSETQRNKGNFPGRFSGRQFSNSRSEMNVSTLELGDSALYLCASSPGTGAWGDEKLFFGSGTQLSVL.

This clone was picked up a small number of times. The V gene is TRBV25-1, the J gene TRBJ1-2; D is unresolved. Germline V gene lookup returns CDR1 MGHDK and CDR2 SYGVNS. V was cut by 1 base and J by 0 bases, with 6 bases left in between. The CDR3 contains 14 residues. The CDR3 is CASSEFAANYGYTF. CDR3 sequence (DNA): TGTGCCAGCAGTGAATTCGCAGCTAACTATGGCTACACCTTC.

The rearrangement links TRBV10-2 to TRBJ2-2; possibly TRBD1 for D (5 bases). CDR1 and CDR2 from the germline V gene are WSHSY and SAAADI. The CDR3 loop spans 15 amino acids. CDR3: CAATSGRANTGELFF. DNA for the CDR3: TGCGCTGCTACTTCGGGCAGGGCGAACACCGGGGAGCTGTTTTTT.

The chain has TRBV25-1 and TRBJ2-1; 9 nucleotides agree with TRBD2. Unmatched junction bases numbered 5, after V lost 2 bases and J lost 6 bases. This CDR3 is built from 15 residues. The germline gives CDR1 MGHDK, CDR2 SYGVNS. For the CDR3, the DNA is TGTGCCAGCAGTGAAATAGCGGGAGAGGTCAATGAGCAGTTCTTC. Translation gives CASSEIAGEVNEQFF.

The rearrangement links TRBV12-3 or TRBV12-4 to TRBJ1-2, with TRBD1 as a possible D gene (5 bases). Trimming removed 3 bases at V and 3 bases at J, with 8 bases between. The CDR3 sequence is 13 residues long. CDR3 in DNA: TGTGCCAGCAGTTTGTCAGGGTACTATGGCTACACCTTC. Encoded protein: CASSLSGYYGYTF.

The chain combines TRBV5-1 with TRBJ2-5; 8 positions agree with TRBD2. The CDR3 loop spans 15 amino acids. The V gene's germline CDR1 is SGHRS and CDR2 YFSETQ. V dropped 2 bases and J dropped 1; count of bases not matched to a gene: 4. The CDR3 sequence is CASSFGGAPQETQYF. As DNA, the CDR3 is TGCGCCAGCAGCTTCGGGGGGGCCCCCCAAGAGACCCAGTACTTC. The complete variable domain, with remaining parts taken from reference TRBV5-1 and TRBJ2-5, reads KAGVTQTPRYLIKTRGQQVTLSCSPISGHRSVSWYQQTPGQGLQFLFEYFSETQRNKGNFPGRFSGRQFSNSRSEMNVSTLELGDSALYLCASSFGGAPQETQYFGPGTRLLVL.

This clone was found many times. This sequence joins TRBV5-1 and TRBJ2-3; D is undetermined. V lost 4 bases and J lost 4, with 7 bases in between. The V gene's germline CDR1 is SGHRS and CDR2 YFSETQ. The CDR3 contains 12 residues. The CDR3 region is CASSLPPDTQYF. CDR3 DNA: TGCGCCAGCAGCCTTCCCCCAGATACGCAGTATTTT.

This clone turned up a few times. The rearrangement links TRBV5-5 to TRBJ2-7; D gene unclear. This CDR3 has 13 residues. Germline V gene lookup returns CDR1 SGHKS and CDR2 YYEKEE (reference sequence). V was shortened by 4 bases and J by 2 bases, with 10 bases between the two germline ends. CDR3 region: CASSTGTTYEQYV. The CDR3 DNA is TGTGCCAGCAGCACGGGTACCACCTACGAGCAGTACGTC.